This T cell receptor beta chain came from a study of blood T cells in healthy people across ages. Collection of 9 to 10 milliliters of peripheral blood was performed for each donor. Together with a sample-barcoded 5' primer, a J-beta primer mix was included in a second PCR lasting about 6 to 11 cycles. In TCRdb, the 5' RACE reads were re-called with MiXCR into one record per CDR3 protein. The sample shows under 2 million distinct CDR3 sequences, about 31% of them seen only once. CDR3 size: 13 residues. Germline V gives CDR1 DFQATT, CDR2 SNEGSKA (reference sequence). Trimming took off 2 bases at V and 1 base at J, with 5 bases between the two ends.

Sample: blood. The chain joins TRBV20-1 to TRBJ2-2; no definite D call. The origin of this receptor is a woman between 25 and 40 years old in good health. CDR3 sequence: CSARRVNTGELFF. The CDR3 nucleotides read TGCAGTGCTAGACGGGTGAACACCGGGGAGCTGTTTTTT.